This T cell receptor (beta chain) was recorded in a study of Graves' ophthalmopathy and Graves' hyperthyroidism. General study findings and limits: Among thyroid clonotypes expanded above 0.001 frequency, most also appeared in blood.

Stable hyperthyroidism referred to disease that showed no ophthalmopathy within 18 months of follow-up. Hyperthyroidism in these 18- to 65-year-old patients was newly diagnosed, lasting under 2 months. Diagnosis used clinical symptoms, serum thyroxine, TRAb, thyroid ultrasound and orbital computed tomography. This clonotype was counted at least ten times. The antigen is not known. TCR beta CDR3 amplification used RNA transcripts. HTBI primers were used in a first-round RT-PCR, which preceded a second-round multiplex PCR. Each CDR3 protein gets one entry after TCRdb re-called the multiplex PCR reads with MiXCR. This repertoire shows some 360,000 distinct CDR3 sequences, about a sixth found once; its top ten account for roughly 2.3%. Sequenced: peripheral blood. The source of this sequence is an adult woman with stable Graves' hyperthyroidism.

This CDR3 is CASSLLGHNQPQHF. The CDR3 region has the DNA TGTGCCAGCAGTTTATTAGGACACAATCAGCCCCAGCATTTT. This rearrangement joins TRBV12-3 or TRBV12-4 to TRBJ1-5; a weak D match, TRBD1 (5 bases). This CDR3 spans 14 amino acids. Deletions cut 2 bases from V and 3 bases from J, with 8 bases between.